This T cell receptor beta chain was captured by sequencing in a study of shared clonotypes between healthy human individuals. Study context: Ranging from 18 to 49 in age, donors were a couple of women and a few men.

Adults of Caucasian background living in Nashville, Tennessee made up all donors. Clones were read by immunoSEQ multiplex PCR, and TCRdb kept only the in-frame ones, dropping some. The data hold roughly 2,500,000 clones, with under 95% observed a single time. Germline CDR1 SGHTA, CDR2 FQGTGA. The CDR3 length is 13 residues. Comments on this clone: Sequence at one end of the junction differs from germline and may be a read error.

The J gene is TRBJ1-1, the V gene TRBV7-3; no definite D call. This sequence was found in a man aged 18 to 35 in good health. Some clones in this sample may be carry-over from other donors' samples. The sample comprised naive CD4+ T cells from PBMCs. Described subset: CD45RA+ positively selected. The CDR3 is CASSLSRNTEVFF. The CDR3 DNA follows: TGTGCCAGCAGCTTAAGCAGAAACACTGAAGTTTTCTTT.